Listed here are 21 T cell receptor beta chains from one sample, sequenced in a study of siplizumab effects on memory and regulatory T cells. This table comes from immunoSEQ multiplex PCR, and its TCRdb copy is limited to in-frame clones, with some not included. The sample lists over 85,000 clones, roughly 93% seen once, with 5.5% to 7.5% in the top ten. The material sequenced was CD8+ T cells sorted from blood. These receptors were collected from a human donor in good health.

The J gene is TRBJ2-2, the V gene TRBV7-2; the match to TRBD2 covers 11 bases. This CDR3 is 17 amino acids long. V gave up 5 bases and J gave up 2 bases; unmatched junction bases: 7. Germline CDR1 is SGHTA and CDR2 is FQGNSA. CDR3 nucleotides: TGTGCCAGCAGCCCAAACGGGACTAGCGGAAACACCGGGGAGCTGTTTTTT. This codes for CASSPNGTSGNTGELFF.

This chain links TRBV15 with TRBJ1-4; D is unresolved. V lost 1 base and J 4 bases, leaving 7 bases between the germline ends. Germline CDR1 is LNHNV and CDR2 is YYDKDF (reference sequence). The CDR3 totals 14 residues. As DNA, the CDR3 is TGTGCCACCAGCAGAGGAGAGGATAATGAAAAACTGTTTTTT. Its translation is CATSRGEDNEKLFF.

V is TRBV15 and J is TRBJ1-2; the D is unclear. The CDR3 is 15 amino acids. Germline CDR1 reads LNHNV; CDR2 reads YYDKDF (reference sequence). V was pared by 1 base and J by 4 bases, with 13 bases between. CDR3 residues: CATSRGSEGPYGYTF. CDR3 sequence (DNA): TGTGCCACCAGCAGAGGATCTGAGGGTCCCTATGGCTACACCTTC.

This clone appeared a single time. The rearrangement links TRBV6-6 to TRBJ1-5; the D gene is possibly TRBD1 (5 bases). Germline values: CDR1 MNHNY, CDR2 SVGAGI (reference sequence). The CDR3 is 13 amino acids. Trimming shortened V by 6 bases and J by 6 bases, and 12 bases separated the two germline ends. The CDR3 nucleotides are TGTGCCAGCAGGTCCAGGGAGCGTCAGCCCCAGCATTTT. Translation: CASRSRERQPQHF.

The chain joins TRBV5-6 to TRBJ2-7, with 7 bases fitting TRBD1. Germline CDR1 reads SGHDT; CDR2 reads YYEEEE. The CDR3 is made up of 13 amino acids. Trimming took 1 base from V and 2 from J; bases not matched to a gene: 0. The CDR3 DNA reads as TGTGCCAGCAGCTTGCAGGGGGCCTACGAGCAGTACTTC. It yields the protein CASSLQGAYEQYF.

Details on this clone: The sample holds other DNA sequences that translate to the same CDR3. This chain uses TRBV9 with TRBJ1-5, with D perhaps matching TRBD1 (5 bases). Deletions cut 2 bases from V and 0 bases from J, with 6 bases between. The germline V gene has CDR1 SGDLS and CDR2 YYNGEE. The CDR3 is 14 residues long. The CDR3 nucleotides are TGTGCCAGCAGCGTGGGGGATAGCAATCAGCCCCAGCATTTT. This sequence encodes CASSVGDSNQPQHF. Complete variable domain (other parts from reference TRBV9 and TRBJ1-5): DSGVTQTPKHLITATGQRVTLRCSPRSGDLSVYWYQQSLDQGLQFLIQYYNGEERAKGNILERFSAQQFPDLHSELNLSSLELGDSALYFCASSVGDSNQPQHFGDGTRLSIL.

This sequence joins TRBV11-2 and TRBJ2-7, with D perhaps matching TRBD1 or TRBD2 (6 bases each). There are 12 residues in the CDR3. The germline CDR1 and CDR2 sequences are SGHAT and FQNNGV. The V gene lost 6 bases and the J gene lost 6 bases, with 12 bases spanning the gap. CDR3 sequence (DNA): TGTGCCAGCAGTAGGGGGGTCCTCGAGCAGTACTTC. This encodes CASSRGVLEQYF.

V gene TRBV29-1 combines with J gene TRBJ2-2; 9 bases align to TRBD1. V lost 8 bases and J lost 4; bases outside the gene matches: 5. This CDR3 comprises 13 residues. CDR1 SQVTM and CDR2 ANQGSEA come from the germline V gene. The CDR3, as DNA: TGCAGCACGGAGACAGGGGGCACCGGGGAGCTGTTTTTT. Its translation: CSTETGGTGELFF.

This chain links TRBV10-3 with TRBJ1-1; D is uncertain. Germline V lookup: CDR1 ENHRY, CDR2 SYGVKD. V dropped 3 bases and J dropped 0 bases, with 11 bases sitting between them. The CDR3 is 15 amino acids. The CDR3 reads CAISDPSRVNTEAFF. The DNA for the CDR3 is TGTGCCATCAGTGACCCTTCAAGGGTGAACACTGAAGCTTTCTTT.

The DNA for the CDR3 is TGTGCCAGCAGCGGCTTATCAGCGGAACTACAATTCACAGATACGCAGTATTTT. It yields the protein CASSGLSAELQFTDTQYF. The V call is TRBV11-2, the J call TRBJ2-3; TRBD2 is a possible D gene (5 bases). V was cut by 5 bases and J by 2 bases, with 23 bases left in between. Germline CDR1 and CDR2: SGHAT and FQNNGV. The CDR3 sequence is 18 residues long.

This chain joins TRBV27 and TRBJ2-1; 8 bases line up with TRBD2. Germline V gene data show CDR1 as MNHEY and CDR2 as SMNVEV (reference sequence). The ends lost 1 base at V and 7 bases at J; junction bases unmatched: 18. This CDR3 has 19 residues. CDR3 DNA: TGTGCCAGCAGTTTATGGGGTTTGGATCCAGCGGGGGAGCGGAATGAGCAGTTCTTC. Protein: CASSLWGLDPAGERNEQFF.

This chain links TRBV5-6 with TRBJ1-5; a weak D match, TRBD1 (5 bases). The CDR3 runs 15 residues. CDR1 is SGHDT, CDR2 YYEEEE, per germline. V was trimmed by 4 bases and J by 7 bases, leaving 18 bases between them. In DNA, the CDR3 is TGTGCCAGCAGCCATAATCAGGGCCCGGGGCAGCCCCAGCATTTT. It encodes CASSHNQGPGQPQHF.

The chain joins TRBV7-9 to TRBJ2-7; TRBD2 matches 11 bases. CDR3 length: 16 residues. Trimming removed 5 bases from V and 4 bases from J; junction bases left unmatched: 10. Germline loops: CDR1 SEHNR, CDR2 FQNEAQ (reference sequence). As DNA, the CDR3 is TGTGCCAGCAGCCCCCCCGAGGGACTAGCGGTTTACGAGCAGTACTTC. It yields the protein CASSPPEGLAVYEQYF.

The chain recombines TRBV9 with TRBJ1-2; D gene unclear. V was pared by 0 bases and J by 0 bases, with 3 bases between. CDR1 is SGDLS and CDR2 is YYNGEE in the germline V gene. The CDR3 contains 13 residues. DNA of the CDR3: TGTGCCAGCAGCGTAGCGACTAACTATGGCTACACCTTC. It is translated as CASSVATNYGYTF.

For the CDR3, the DNA is TGCAGCGTCCACTCGTTTGGGGACAGGGGTTACGACGAGCAGTACTTC. Translation: CSVHSFGDRGYDEQYF. The gene calls are TRBV29-1 and TRBJ2-7; 10 nucleotides match TRBD1. J lost 5 bases, V lost 6 bases, and 16 bases had no gene match. This CDR3 is 16 amino acids long. From germline, CDR1 is SQVTM and CDR2 ANQGSEA.

This sequence joins TRBV27 and TRBJ2-1, with 9 positions matching TRBD2. This CDR3 contains 16 residues. V dropped 6 bases and J dropped 5; count of bases not matched to a gene: 11. Germline V gives CDR1 MNHEY, CDR2 SMNVEV (reference sequence). CDR3 sequence: CASSRMGGGADNEQFF. The CDR3 DNA reads TGTGCCAGCAGCCGAATGGGCGGGGGGGCAGACAATGAGCAGTTCTTC.

The rearrangement uses TRBV25-1 and TRBJ2-6; D is unclear. Trimming pared 3 bases from V and 0 bases from J, leaving 3 bases between. The CDR3 runs 14 residues. Germline loops: CDR1 MGHDK, CDR2 SYGVNS. The CDR3 protein is CASSDYSGANVLTF. The CDR3 nucleotides are TGTGCCAGCAGTGATTACTCTGGGGCCAACGTCCTGACTTTC.

The chain has TRBV19 and TRBJ2-4; D call uncertain. V was shortened by 5 bases and J by 0 bases, with 17 bases between the two germline ends. The CDR3 consists of 17 residues. Germline-derived CDR1 and CDR2 are LNHDA and SQIVND (reference sequence). CDR3 protein: CASSAELGRLAKNIQYF. The DNA of the CDR3 is TGTGCCAGTAGTGCGGAGCTCGGACGGCTAGCCAAAAACATTCAGTACTTC.

The genes are TRBV6-5 and TRBJ1-1; D is uncertain. This CDR3 is 15 amino acids long. Germline-derived CDR1 and CDR2 are MNHEY and SVGAGI. V lost 4 bases to trimming and J lost 4 bases, with 16 bases between them. CDR3 region: CASSLTARVGTEAFF. In DNA form, the CDR3 reads TGTGCCAGCAGTTTAACAGCGAGGGTAGGCACTGAAGCTTTCTTT.

V and J are TRBV2 and TRBJ2-7, with a possible D match to TRBD1 (5 bases). The CDR3 is 14 residues long. Trimming shortened V by 1 base and J by 4 bases, and 11 bases separated the two germline ends. Germline loops: CDR1 SNHLY, CDR2 FYNNEI. The CDR3 coding sequence is TGTGCCAGCAGTGAAGGGACAAGATTTTACGAGCAGTACTTC. Its translation is CASSEGTRFYEQYF.

This chain uses TRBV7-9 with TRBJ1-4; D perhaps matches TRBD1 (5 bases). V lost 1 base and J lost 8, with 11 bases in between. Germline V lookup: CDR1 SEHNR, CDR2 FQNEAQ (reference sequence). The CDR3 has 14 amino acids. The CDR3 DNA reads as TGTGCCAGCAGCTTAGTCGGGGAGGGGGAAAAACTGTTTTTT. Protein sequence: CASSLVGEGEKLFF. The full variable domain, in which reference TRBV7-9 and TRBJ1-4 provide the parts outside the CDR3, is DTGVSQNPRHKITKRGQNVTFRCDPISEHNRLYWYRQTLGQGPEFLTYFQNEAQLEKSRLLSDRFSAERPKGSFSTLEIQRTEQGDSAMYLCASSLVGEGEKLFFGSGTQLSVL.